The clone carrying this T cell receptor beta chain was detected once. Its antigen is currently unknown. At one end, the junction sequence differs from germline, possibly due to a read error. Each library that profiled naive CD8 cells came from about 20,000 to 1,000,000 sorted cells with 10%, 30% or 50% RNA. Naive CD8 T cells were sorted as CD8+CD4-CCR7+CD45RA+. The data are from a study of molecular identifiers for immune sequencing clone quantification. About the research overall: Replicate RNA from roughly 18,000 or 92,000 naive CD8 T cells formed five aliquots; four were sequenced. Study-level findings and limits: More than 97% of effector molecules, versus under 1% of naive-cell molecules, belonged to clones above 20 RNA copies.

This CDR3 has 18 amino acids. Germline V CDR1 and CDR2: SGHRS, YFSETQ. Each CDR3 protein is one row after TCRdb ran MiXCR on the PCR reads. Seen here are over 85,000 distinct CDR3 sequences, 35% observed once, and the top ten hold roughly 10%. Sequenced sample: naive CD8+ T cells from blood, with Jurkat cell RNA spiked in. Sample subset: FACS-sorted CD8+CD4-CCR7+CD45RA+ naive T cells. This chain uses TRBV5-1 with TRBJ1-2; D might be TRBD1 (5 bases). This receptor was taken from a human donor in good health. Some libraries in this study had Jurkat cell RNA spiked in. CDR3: CASSLELSAIDGQYGHTF. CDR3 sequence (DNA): TGCGCCAGCAGCTTGGAACTCTCGGCTATAGACGGACAATATGGCCACACCTTC.